This T cell receptor (beta chain) originates from a study of blood T cells in healthy people across ages. Study in general: About one barcoded TCR beta cDNA was captured per two T cells. Findings of the study overall: The unknown donor CMV status may have confounded expanded clonotype changes.

Then a second PCR, running about 7 to 11 cycles, was carried out with a sample-barcoded 5' primer and a J-beta primer mix. MiXCR was run by TCRdb on the 5' RACE reads, yielding one entry per CDR3 protein. The data contain around 900,000 distinct CDR3 sequences, approximately 50% of them singletons. This CDR3 contains 18 residues. CDR1 SGDLS and CDR2 YYNGEE come from the germline V gene. With regard to this clonotype: Its antigen remains unidentified. At one end, the junction sequence differs from germline, possibly due to a read error.

Samples each had at least 6 micrograms of total RNA extracted. The V gene is TRBV9, the J gene TRBJ2-1; 11 nucleotides agree with TRBD1. The sequenced material came from blood. This TCR was recovered from a woman in her fifties or sixties in good health. CDR3 bases: TGTGCCAGCAGCGTCTCGTTCGGACAGGGGGCCCCGTACAATAAGCAGTTCTTC. Amino acid sequence: CASSVSFGQGAPYNKQFF. Variable domain in full (rest from reference TRBV9 and TRBJ2-1): DSGVTQTPKHLITATGQRVTLRCSPRSGDLSVYWYQQSLDQGLQFLIQYYNGEERAKGNILERFSAQQFPDLHSELNLSSLELGDSALYFCASSVSFGQGAPYNKQFFGPGTRLTVL.